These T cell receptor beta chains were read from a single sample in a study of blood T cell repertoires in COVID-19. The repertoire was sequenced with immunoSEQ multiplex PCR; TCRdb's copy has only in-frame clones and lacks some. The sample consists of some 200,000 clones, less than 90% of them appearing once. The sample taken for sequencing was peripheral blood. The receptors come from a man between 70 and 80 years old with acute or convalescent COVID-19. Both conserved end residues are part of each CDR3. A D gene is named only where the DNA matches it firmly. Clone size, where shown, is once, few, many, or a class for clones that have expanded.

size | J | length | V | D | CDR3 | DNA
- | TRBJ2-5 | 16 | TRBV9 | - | CASSVFGTANQETQYF | TGTGCCAGCAGCGTATTTGGAACAGCAAACCAAGAGACCCAGTACTTC
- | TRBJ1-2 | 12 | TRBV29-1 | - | CSAGSSNYGYTF | TGCAGTGCGGGATCTTCGAACTATGGCTACACCTTC
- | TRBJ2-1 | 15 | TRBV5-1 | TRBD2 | CASSYSGRSYNEQFF | TGCGCCAGCAGCTACAGCGGGAGGTCCTACAATGAGCAGTTCTTC
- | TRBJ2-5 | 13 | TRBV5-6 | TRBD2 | CASSLEREGAQYF | TGTGCCAGCAGCTTGGAGCGGGAGGGGGCCCAGTACTTC
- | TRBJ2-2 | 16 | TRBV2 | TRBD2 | CASSDPGGSNTGELFF | TGTGCCAGCAGTGACCCTGGCGGGAGCAACACCGGGGAGCTGTTTTTT
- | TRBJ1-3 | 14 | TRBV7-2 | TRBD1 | CASSSGTVGNTIYF | TGTGCCAGCAGCTCCGGGACAGTCGGAAACACCATATATTTT
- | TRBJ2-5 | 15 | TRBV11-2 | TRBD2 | CASSFGLAGRETQYF | TGTGCCAGCAGCTTCGGACTAGCGGGAAGGGAGACCCAGTACTTC
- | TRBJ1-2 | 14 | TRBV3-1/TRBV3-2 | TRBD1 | CASSQGQGAYGYTF | TGTGCCAGCAGCCAGGGACAGGGTGCTTATGGCTACACCTTC
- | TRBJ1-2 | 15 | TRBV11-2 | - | CASSTRGAGNYGYTF | TGTGCCAGCAGCACCCGGGGGGCGGGTAACTATGGCTACACCTTC
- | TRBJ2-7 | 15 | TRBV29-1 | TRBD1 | CSGTGPGQGAYEQYF | TGCAGCGGAACAGGCCCGGGACAGGGGGCCTACGAGCAGTACTTC
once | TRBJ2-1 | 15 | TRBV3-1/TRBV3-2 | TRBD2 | CASSQESGEYNEQFF | TGTGCCAGCAGCCAAGAGAGCGGGGAGTACAATGAGCAGTTCTTC
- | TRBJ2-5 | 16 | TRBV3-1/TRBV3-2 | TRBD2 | CASSQGTSGSWETQYF | TGTGCCAGCAGCCAAGGGACTAGCGGAAGCTGGGAGACCCAGTACTTC
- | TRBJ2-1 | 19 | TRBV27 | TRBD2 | CASSLTGHPGFTSGNRLFF | TGTGCCAGCAGTTTAACCGGCCACCCGGGCTTTACTAGCGGGAACAGACTGTTCTTC
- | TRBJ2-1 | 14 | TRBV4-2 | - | CASSQDVSLVEQFF | TGTGCCAGCAGCCAAGATGTCAGTTTGGTTGAGCAGTTCTTC
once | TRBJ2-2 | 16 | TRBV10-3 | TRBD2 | CAISEGTSGNTGELFF | TGTGCCATCAGTGAAGGGACTAGCGGAAACACCGGGGAGCTGTTTTTT
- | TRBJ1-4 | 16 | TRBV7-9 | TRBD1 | CASSLGRTGIGEKLFF | TGTGCCAGCAGCTTAGGCCGGACAGGGATTGGCGAAAAACTGTTTTTT
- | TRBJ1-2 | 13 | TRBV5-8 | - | CASSVPGTTNSPF | TGTGCCAGCAGCGTCCCCGGGACAACGAACTCCCCCTTC
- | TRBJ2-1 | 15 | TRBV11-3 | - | CASSSDNVPVNEQFF | TGTGCCAGCAGCAGTGACAATGTTCCAGTCAATGAGCAGTTCTTC
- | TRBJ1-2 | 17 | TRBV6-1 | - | CASSEALLRWSGGGYTF | TGTGCCAGCAGTGAAGCGCTTTTAAGGTGGTCCGGGGGTGGCTACACCTTC
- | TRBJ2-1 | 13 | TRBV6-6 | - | CASTLTGDNEQFF | TGTGCCAGCACCCTAACGGGAGACAATGAGCAGTTCTTC
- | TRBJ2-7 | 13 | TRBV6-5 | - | CASMTAGGYEQYF | TGTGCCAGCATGACCGCCGGGGGCTACGAGCAGTACTTC
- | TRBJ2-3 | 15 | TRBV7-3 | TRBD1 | CASSYRGQGSDTQYF | TGTGCCAGCAGCTACAGAGGACAGGGTTCAGATACGCAGTATTTT
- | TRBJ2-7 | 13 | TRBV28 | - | CASSSWTEGALDF | TGTGCCAGCAGTTCTTGGACGGAGGGGGCCTTGGACTTC
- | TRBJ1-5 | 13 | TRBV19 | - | CATTGTAIGPQHF | TGTGCCACTACTGGGACTGCGATTGGCCCCCAGCATTTT
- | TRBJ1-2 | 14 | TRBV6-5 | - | CASSHPSQRYGYTF | TGTGCCAGCAGCCACCCCAGCCAGCGCTATGGCTACACCTTC
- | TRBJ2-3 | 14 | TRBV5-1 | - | CASRRGFIPDTQYF | TGCGCCAGCAGGCGGGGATTCATCCCAGATACGCAGTATTTT
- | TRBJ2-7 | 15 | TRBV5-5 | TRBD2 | CASSLVGLASYEQYF | TGTGCCAGCAGCTTGGTGGGACTAGCAAGCTACGAGCAGTACTTC
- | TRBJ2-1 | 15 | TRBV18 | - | CASSPRPISYNEQFF | TGTGCCAGCTCACCACGGCCGATCTCCTACAATGAGCAGTTCTTC
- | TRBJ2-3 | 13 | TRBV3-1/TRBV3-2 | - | CASSQGAPDTQYF | TGTGCCAGCAGCCAGGGGGCCCCCGATACGCAGTATTTT
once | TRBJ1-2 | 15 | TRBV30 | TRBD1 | CAWRTGQGYNYGYTF | TGTGCCTGGAGGACCGGACAGGGTTATAACTATGGCTACACCTTC
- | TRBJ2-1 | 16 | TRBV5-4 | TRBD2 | CASSLGGSTGGNEQFF | TGTGCCAGCAGCTTGGGTGGTTCCACGGGGGGGAATGAGCAGTTCTTC
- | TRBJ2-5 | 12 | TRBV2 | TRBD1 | CATSDRDETQYF | TGTGCCACCTCAGACAGGGATGAGACCCAGTACTTC
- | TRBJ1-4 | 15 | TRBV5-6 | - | CASSFAGPTNEKLFF | TGTGCCAGCAGCTTTGCGGGGCCAACTAATGAAAAACTGTTTTTT
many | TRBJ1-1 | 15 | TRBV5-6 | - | CASSNYNTGGTEAFF | TGTGCCAGCAGCAACTACAACACCGGGGGCACTGAAGCTTTCTTT
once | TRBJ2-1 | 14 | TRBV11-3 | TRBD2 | CASSLAGGDNEQFF | TGTGCCAGCAGCTTAGCGGGAGGGGACAATGAGCAGTTCTTC
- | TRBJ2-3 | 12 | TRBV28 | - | CAAGSDTDTQYF | TGTGCAGCGGGCTCTGACACAGATACGCAGTATTTT
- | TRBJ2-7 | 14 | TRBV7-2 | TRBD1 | CASSLGRTGYEQYF | TGTGCCAGCAGCTTAGGACGGACAGGGTACGAGCAGTACTTC
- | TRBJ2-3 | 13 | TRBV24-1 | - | CATSAGSTDTQYF | TGTGCCACCAGTGCCGGTAGCACAGATACGCAGTATTTT
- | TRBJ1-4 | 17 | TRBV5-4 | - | CASSPGIRRTDGEKLFF | TGTGCCAGCAGCCCCGGGATAAGGCGGACAGACGGTGAAAAACTGTTTTTT
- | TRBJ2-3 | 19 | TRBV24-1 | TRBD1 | CATSEVPGQGKGGTDTQYF | TGTGCCACCAGTGAGGTCCCGGGACAGGGGAAGGGTGGCACAGATACGCAGTATTTT
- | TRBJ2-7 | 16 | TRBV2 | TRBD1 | CASSEISGQGSYEQYF | TGTGCCAGCAGTGAAATCTCGGGACAGGGGAGCTACGAGCAGTACTTC
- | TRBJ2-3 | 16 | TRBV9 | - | CASSVKGLISTDTQYF | TGTGCCAGCAGCGTTAAGGGGTTAATAAGCACAGATACGCAGTATTTT
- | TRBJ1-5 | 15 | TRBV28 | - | CASSSPREANQPQHF | TGTGCCAGCAGTTCCCCCAGGGAGGCCAATCAGCCCCAGCATTTT
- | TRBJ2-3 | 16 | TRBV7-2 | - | CASSLRRAGPPDTQYF | TGTGCCAGCAGCTTAAGGAGGGCAGGGCCCCCGGATACGCAGTATTTT
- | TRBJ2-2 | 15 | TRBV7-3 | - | CASSTGYANTGELFF | TGTGCCAGCAGCACCGGGTACGCGAACACCGGGGAGCTGTTTTTT
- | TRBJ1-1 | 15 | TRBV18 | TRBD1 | CASSPNYSGGTEAFF | TGTGCCAGCTCACCAAATTATTCAGGGGGCACTGAAGCTTTCTTT
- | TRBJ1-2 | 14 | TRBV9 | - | CASSVEPGNYGYTF | TGTGCCAGCAGCGTAGAACCGGGAAACTATGGCTACACCTTC
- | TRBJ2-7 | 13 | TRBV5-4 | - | CASSFGTNGEQYF | TGTGCCAGCAGCTTCGGGACAAACGGCGAGCAGTACTTC
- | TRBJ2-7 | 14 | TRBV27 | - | CASSLNPLVYEQYF | TGTGCCAGCAGTTTAAACCCCTTAGTCTACGAGCAGTACTTC
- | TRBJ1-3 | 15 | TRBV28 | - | CASSLAGHSGNTIYF | TGTGCCAGCAGTTTAGCGGGCCATTCTGGAAACACCATATATTTT
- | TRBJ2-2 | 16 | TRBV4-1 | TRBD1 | CASSSGQGALTGELFF | TGCGCCAGCAGCTCCGGACAGGGGGCCCTCACCGGGGAGCTGTTTTTT
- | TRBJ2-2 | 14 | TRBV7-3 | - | CASSPLARTGELFF | TGTGCCAGCAGCCCCCTAGCGCGGACCGGGGAGCTGTTTTTT
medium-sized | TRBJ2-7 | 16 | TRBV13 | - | CASSLGSVLGSYEQYF | TGTGCCAGCAGCTTAGGCTCGGTCCTCGGGTCCTACGAGCAGTACTTC
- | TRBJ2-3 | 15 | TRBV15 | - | CATSQGSSVADTQYF | TGTGCCACCAGCCAGGGGAGTAGCGTCGCAGATACGCAGTATTTT